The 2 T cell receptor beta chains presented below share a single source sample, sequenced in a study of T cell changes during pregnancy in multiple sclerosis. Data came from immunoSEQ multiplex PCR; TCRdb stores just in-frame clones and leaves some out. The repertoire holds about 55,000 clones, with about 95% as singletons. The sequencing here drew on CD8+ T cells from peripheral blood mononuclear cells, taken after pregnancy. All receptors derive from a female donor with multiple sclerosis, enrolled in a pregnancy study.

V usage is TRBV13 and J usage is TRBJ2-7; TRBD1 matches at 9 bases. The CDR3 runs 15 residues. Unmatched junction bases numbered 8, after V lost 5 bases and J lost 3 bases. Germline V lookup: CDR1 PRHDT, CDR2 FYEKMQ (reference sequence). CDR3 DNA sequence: TGTGCCAGCAGCCATGCGGACAGGGGAAGCTACGAGCAGTACTTC. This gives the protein CASSHADRGSYEQYF.

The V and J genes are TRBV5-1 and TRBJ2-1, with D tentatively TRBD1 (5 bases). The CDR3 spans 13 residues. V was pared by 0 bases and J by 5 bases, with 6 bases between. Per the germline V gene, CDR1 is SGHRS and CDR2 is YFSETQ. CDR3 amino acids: CASSLDRNNEQFF. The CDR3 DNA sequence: TGCGCCAGCAGCTTGGACAGGAACAATGAGCAGTTCTTC.